This T cell receptor (beta chain) was identified during a study of blood T cell repertoires in COVID-19. About the research overall: From the United States, Italy and Spain came samples of acute and convalescent COVID-19.

Repertoires were generated with immunoSEQ multiplex PCR, while TCRdb's copy carries only in-frame clones and drops some. The sample has 65,000 to 90,000 clones, 83% seen once. The CDR3 length is 15 residues. V shed 6 bases and J 9 bases; nucleotides not matched to a gene: 13. CDR1 and CDR2 (germline): SGHTA, FQGNSA. The receptor comes from a woman aged 80 or over with acute or convalescent COVID-19. The sequenced material came from peripheral blood. V usage is TRBV7-2 and J usage is TRBJ2-1; TRBD2 matches 8 bases. In DNA, the CDR3 is TGTGCCAGCAGTCCACGGGAGGGCCGAATGACTGAGCAGTTCTTC. Translated: CASSPREGRMTEQFF.